The sequence of this TCR beta chain was determined in a study of human T cells and chemical hapten exposure. The V and J ends lost 6 bases and 6 bases, in that order; junction bases with no gene match: 5. Germline CDR1 and CDR2: MNHNS and SASEGT. The length of the CDR3 is 15 residues. As to time point: pre-sensitization, week 0. The treatment: therapeutic diphenylcyclopropenone sensitization with weekly scalp DPC. This clonotype was counted many times. In the authors' workflow: Sample-level TCR yields exhibited a median of approximately 88,000, with a range of roughly 20,000 to 690,600. MiXCR was run by TCRdb on the RACE reads, yielding one entry per CDR3 protein. What appears here as the V and J calls and clone size reflects TCRdb's work, not the paper's. The sample has some 84,000 distinct CDR3 sequences, 8.5% seen once.

The chain couples TRBV6-1 to TRBJ2-1; 13 nucleotides align to TRBD2. This TCR was sampled from a man aged 35 to 55 with alopecia areata. Some clones in this sample may be carry-over from other donors' samples. Here the sequenced sample was whole blood, taken in connection with sensitization to the hapten diphenylcyclopropenone (DPC). In DNA form, the CDR3 reads TGTGCCAGCAGCGGGACTAGCGGGAAGGTCAATGAGCAGTTCTTC. It translates to CASSGTSGKVNEQFF.